This TCR beta chain was sequenced for a study of human T cells and chemical hapten exposure. Study-level results: Expanded TCRs grouped into significantly more large CDR3 similarity clusters than controls produced.

Time point denoted: patch test 1, 2 weeks after DPC sensitization. The treatment is: therapeutic diphenylcyclopropenone sensitization with weekly scalp DPC. Many counts were recorded for this clonotype. Antigen: not known. V was clipped by 0 bases and J by 0 bases, with 9 bases between them. CDR3 length equals 15 residues. The V gene's germline CDR1 is LNHNV and CDR2 YYDKDF (reference sequence). TCRdb used MiXCR to reprocess the RACE reads, holding one entry per CDR3 protein. The data hold approximately 49,000 distinct CDR3 sequences, with approximately 9.1% observed a single time. The source is a woman between 45 and 65 years old with alopecia areata. Some clones in this sample may be carry-over from other donors' samples. Here the sequenced sample was whole blood, taken in connection with sensitization to the hapten diphenylcyclopropenone (DPC). This chain links TRBV15 with TRBJ2-7, with D possibly matching TRBD1 (5 bases). This CDR3 reads CATSRDFGASYEQYF. CDR3 nucleotide sequence: TGTGCCACCAGCAGAGATTTTGGGGCCTCCTACGAGCAGTACTTC.